Below are 23 T cell receptor beta chains sequenced from a single sample in a study of regulatory T cells in long-lasting Graves disease. Arm-PCR of CDR3 regions with iRepertoire HTBI primers generated TCR beta libraries. TCRdb passed the multiplex PCR reads through MiXCR, listing each CDR3 protein once. Of approximately 350,000 distinct CDR3 sequences listed, approximately 25% were seen once; the top ten hold around 30%. Time point meaning: persistent/refractory GD, antithyroid drugs over 5 years with positive TRAb. PBMC RNA was the source of the TCR library. The sequences come from peripheral blood mononuclear cells (PBMCs), collected when the disease was refractory, from a patient treated with antithyroid drugs. These receptors originate from a woman aged 40 to 50 with Graves disease.

CDR3 sequence reads: CASTIRGGWFF. In nucleotides, the CDR3 is TGTGCCAGCACCATTAGGGGAGGCTGGTTCTTC. The chain recombines TRBV28 with TRBJ2-1; D may be TRBD2 (6 bases). Germline CDR1 MDHEN, CDR2 SYDVKM. The CDR3 sequence is 11 residues long. The ends were cut back, 7 bases at V and 15 bases at J, with 16 bases in the middle.

Note on this clonotype: Germline is not matched at one junction end, which may reflect a read error. The chain employs TRBV7-8 and TRBJ2-3; D uncertain. Germline V lookup: CDR1 SGHVS, CDR2 FQNEAQ. This CDR3 contains 13 residues. This chain's CDR3 is CVSSPGRINTQYF. In DNA form, the CDR3 reads TGTGTCAGCAGTCCTGGCAGGATTAATACGCAGTATTTT.

The CDR3 is CAPRRVYLDYSNQPQHF. The CDR3 DNA reads as TGTGCCCCCAGGAGGGTCTACCTAGATTATAGCAATCAGCCCCAGCATTTT. The rearrangement joins TRBV27 to TRBJ1-5; no definite D call. Germline V gene data show CDR1 as MNHEY and CDR2 as SMNVEV (reference sequence). The CDR3 has 17 amino acids. V lost 11 bases, J lost 0 bases, and 23 bases lay in between.

The sample holds many counts of this clonotype. V gene TRBV20-1 combines with J gene TRBJ2-7, with 9 bases identical to TRBD1. From germline, CDR1 is DFQATT and CDR2 SNEGSKA (reference sequence). This CDR3 has 14 amino acids. V shed 5 bases and J 3 bases; nucleotides not matched to a gene: 8. The CDR3 nucleotides read TGCAGTGCTGGGCGACCGGGACAGGGCTACGAGCAGTACTTC. Amino acids: CSAGRPGQGYEQYF.

This clonotype was counted ten times or more. The V and J genes are TRBV24-1 and TRBJ2-5; D is uncertain. V gave up 9 bases and J gave up 0 bases, with 10 bases separating them. This CDR3 is built from 13 residues. CDR1 is KGHDR and CDR2 is SFDVKD in the germline V gene. The CDR3 is CATSDGDQETQYF. CDR3 nucleotide sequence: TGTGCCACCTCGGACGGAGACCAAGAGACCCAGTACTTC.

This rearrangement joins TRBV10-3 to TRBJ2-7, with 8 bases aligning to TRBD2. J lost 3 bases, V lost 2 bases, and 9 bases had no gene match. The CDR3 sequence is 16 residues long. The germline gives CDR1 ENHRY, CDR2 SYGVKD. The CDR3 bases are TGTGCCATCAGTGAGCTGCGGGGGGAACTAGACTACGAGCAGTACTTC. Translating it yields CAISELRGELDYEQYF.

The chain has TRBV5-1 and TRBJ1-4; D possibly corresponds to TRBD1 (6 bases). V shed 2 bases and J shed 8 bases, with 16 bases lying between them. The CDR3 length is 15 residues. Germline lookup yields CDR1 SGHRS and CDR2 YFSETQ. CDR3 region: CASSLTGMGTEKLFF. In nucleotides, the CDR3 is TGCGCCAGCAGCTTAACAGGGATGGGGACAGAAAAACTGTTTTTT.

This clonotype came up a few times. This chain connects TRBV27 to TRBJ2-7; TRBD1 agrees at 7 bases. Per germline, CDR1 MNHEY and CDR2 SMNVEV (reference sequence). The junction had 9 bases not matched to a gene; V was cut back by 4 bases and J by 3 bases. The CDR3 length is 15 residues. CDR3 bases: TGTGCCAGCAGTTATACCGGGACAGCATTCTACGAGCAGTACTTC. This sequence encodes CASSYTGTAFYEQYF.

The J gene is TRBJ1-6, the V gene TRBV3-1; the D is unclear. V lost 1 base and J lost 6, with 7 bases in between. In germline, CDR1 is LGHDT, CDR2 YNNKEL (reference sequence). The CDR3 length is 14 residues. Written as DNA, the CDR3 is TGTGCCAGCAGCCAAGTCGGGGTTAATTCACCCCTCCACTTT. Its protein product is CASSQVGVNSPLHF.

This clonotype was recorded a few times. The chain has TRBV7-9 and TRBJ2-1, with D perhaps matching TRBD1 or TRBD2 (5 bases each). Deletions cut 10 bases from V and 9 bases from J, with 22 bases between. This CDR3 contains 14 residues. Germline CDR1 SEHNR, CDR2 FQNEAQ (reference sequence). CDR3 protein: CATRTGTNRIEQFF. The CDR3 bases are TGTGCCACCCGAACCGGGACCAACCGCATTGAGCAGTTCTTC.

The table lists this clonotype with many counts. The chain carries TRBV11-2 and TRBJ2-5; 7 bases align to TRBD1. With V trimmed by 5 bases and J by 2 bases, 5 bases remained unmatched. The CDR3 contains 14 residues. Germline lookup yields CDR1 SGHAT and CDR2 FQNNGV. CDR3 DNA: TGTGCCAGCAGCCATGGGACAGCTCAAGAGACCCAGTACTTC. Translated: CASSHGTAQETQYF.

This clonotype was seen at least ten times. The chain combines TRBV6-2 or TRBV6-3 with TRBJ2-7, with 7 bases matching TRBD2. The germline gives CDR1 MNHEY, CDR2 SVGEGT. The trim removed 0 bases at V and 7 bases at J, leaving 12 bases unmatched. The CDR3 is 16 residues long. The CDR3 DNA is TGTGCCAGCAGTTACTCTAAGCGGGACCAAGGGCGAGAGCAGTACTTC. This encodes CASSYSKRDQGREQYF.

Comments on this clonotype: Since a much larger clone is just one base distant, this may be a read error. This chain links TRBV2 with TRBJ2-7, with TRBD2 matching 14 bases. This CDR3 is built from 19 residues. The J segment lost 0 bases and the V segment lost 5 bases, leaving 12 bases of the junction unmatched. From germline, CDR1 is SNHLY and CDR2 FYNNEI. For the CDR3, the DNA is TGTGCCAGCAGTCCTAATCCGGGACTAGCGGGAGTGATCTCCTACGAGCAGTACTTC. This codes for CASSPNPGLAGVISYEQYF.

The V and J genes are TRBV20-1 and TRBJ2-7; 7 bases are a match to TRBD1. This CDR3 spans 13 amino acids. V lost 4 bases and J lost 3; bases outside the gene matches: 6. Per germline, CDR1 DFQATT and CDR2 SNEGSKA (reference sequence). The CDR3, as DNA: TGCAGTGCTACGACAGGGTATGACTACGAGCAGTACTTC. This translates into CSATTGYDYEQYF.

The J gene is TRBJ2-3, the V gene TRBV12-3 or TRBV12-4; 8 bases are a match to TRBD1. V lost 5 bases to trimming and J lost 11 bases; unmatched junction nucleotides: 6. The CDR3 covers 12 residues. Here the CDR3 reads CASSLGQGGQYF. The CDR3 nucleotides read TGTGCCAGCAGTCTCGGACAGGGTGGGCAGTATTTT.

The chain carries TRBV2 and TRBJ2-1; maybe TRBD2 (5 bases). V lost 6 bases to trimming and J lost 0 bases, with 15 bases between them. Germline values: CDR1 SNHLY, CDR2 FYNNEI. The CDR3 covers 16 residues. The CDR3 region is CASSVLARSSYNEQFF. The CDR3 DNA reads TGTGCCAGCAGCGTATTAGCGAGGAGCTCCTACAATGAGCAGTTCTTC.

The chain links TRBV7-9 to TRBJ2-7; D possibly uses TRBD1 or TRBD2 (5 bases each). Germline loops: CDR1 SEHNR, CDR2 FQNEAQ (reference sequence). V lost 5 bases, J lost 2 bases, and 16 bases lay in between. CDR3 size: 15 residues. The DNA of the CDR3 is TGTGCCAGCAGCCCCCGGACCGGGGCAGCCTACGAGCAGTACTTC. Translated: CASSPRTGAAYEQYF. Combining the CDR3 with reference TRBV7-9 and TRBJ2-7 gives the whole variable domain DTGVSQNPRHKITKRGQNVTFRCDPISEHNRLYWYRQTLGQGPEFLTYFQNEAQLEKSRLLSDRFSAERPKGSFSTLEIQRTEQGDSAMYLCASSPRTGAAYEQYFGPGTRLTVT.

This clonotype was seen more than once but under ten times. V and J are TRBV5-1 and TRBJ2-7; 12 nucleotides align to TRBD1. The CDR3 has 16 residues. From germline, CDR1 is SGHRS and CDR2 YFSETQ. The V segment lost 2 bases and the J segment 7 bases; nucleotides outside the gene matches: 10. CDR3 loop: CASSFLPGQGAKEQYF. The CDR3 region has the DNA TGCGCCAGCAGCTTTCTTCCGGGACAGGGGGCGAAAGAGCAGTACTTC.

This clonotype was counted at least ten times. This chain uses TRBV28 with TRBJ2-4; D unclear. Trimming left V 3 bases short and J 0 bases short, with 6 bases between. Germline CDR1 MDHEN, CDR2 SYDVKM. The CDR3 is 14 residues long. The CDR3 is CASSLTVAKNIQYF. The CDR3 DNA follows: TGTGCCAGCAGTTTGACCGTAGCCAAAAACATTCAGTACTTC.

The chain combines TRBV19 with TRBJ1-5; 9 nucleotides line up with TRBD1. CDR3 length equals 15 residues. The V and J ends lost 8 bases and 2 bases, in that order; junction bases with no gene match: 7. From germline, CDR1 is LNHDA and CDR2 SQIVND (reference sequence). This chain's CDR3 is CASAARDRGNQPQHF. DNA of the CDR3: TGTGCCAGTGCCGCTCGGGACAGGGGCAATCAGCCCCAGCATTTT.

This rearrangement joins TRBV9 to TRBJ2-7; D perhaps matches TRBD1 (6 bases). CDR3 length: 14 amino acids. Trimming left V 4 bases short and J 2 bases short, with 13 bases between. The germline gives CDR1 SGDLS, CDR2 YYNGEE. CDR3 loop: CASSPRDIPYEQYF. The CDR3 region has the DNA TGTGCCAGCAGCCCCCGGGACATACCCTACGAGCAGTACTTC.

This clonotype was seen more than once but under ten times. The rearrangement joins TRBV5-6 to TRBJ1-1, with D maybe TRBD1 (5 bases). The CDR3 covers 14 residues. Germline CDR1 reads SGHDT; CDR2 reads YYEEEE. Deletions cut 4 bases from V and 4 bases from J, with 14 bases between. CDR3 protein: CASSKGREGTEAFF. In nucleotides, the CDR3 is TGTGCCAGCAGCAAAGGCAGGGAGGGCACTGAAGCTTTCTTT.

Ten or more counts support this clonotype. At one boundary the junction diverges from the germline segment, which might be a read error. The chain couples TRBV5-1 to TRBJ1-1, with no clear D. The CDR3 sequence is 14 residues long. Germline CDR1 reads SGHRS; CDR2 reads YFSETQ. CDR3 sequence reads: CASSLAGRNTEAFF. Here the CDR3 DNA reads TGTGCCAGCAGTCTCGCAGGACGGAACACTGAAGCTTTCTTT.